This TCR beta chain emerged from a study of early T cells in non-severe SARS-CoV-2 infection. Turning to the study itself: Whole-blood bulk RNA, unsorted, was sequenced, and chains were unpaired. Whole-study findings and limits: VDJdb matching, biased toward anti-spike CD8 responses, missed private and CD4 specificities.

Germline assignment: CDR1 SGHDT and CDR2 YYEEEE. Trimming at V came to 4 bases and at J to 6 bases, leaving 12 bases not matched to a gene. The CDR3 runs 15 residues. For this clonotype: Its antigen is still unknown.

Attachment of unique molecular identifiers was made to individual cDNA molecules. TCRdb recomputed calls from the 5' RACE reads with MiXCR, one row per CDR3 protein. Of tens of thousands of distinct CDR3 sequences listed, roughly 6.6% were seen once; the top ten hold about 3%. The TCR originated in an adult who was a healthcare worker with PCR-confirmed SARS-CoV-2 infection or an uninfected control (not recorded which). The rearrangement joins TRBV5-6 to TRBJ2-7; TRBD1 agrees at 8 bases. The sample consisted of whole blood. CDR3 DNA sequence: TGTGCCAGCAGCCCGGCCCCGGACAGGGTTGGCGAGCAGTACTTC. As protein: CASSPAPDRVGEQYF.